These 21 T cell receptor beta chains were all obtained from the same sample, sequenced in a study of CD8 T cells in Susac syndrome. Reverse transcription of 0.5 to 1 ug RNA was performed with random hexamers. MiXCR, run by TCRdb on the immunoSEQ multiplex PCR reads, gives a single entry per CDR3 protein. The sample includes approximately 170,000 distinct CDR3 sequences, less than 95% of them seen just once. Source material: CD4+ T cells from PBMCs. These receptors originate from a human donor with multiple sclerosis.

V is TRBV19 and J is TRBJ2-7; 14 positions match TRBD2. Losses at the gene ends were 4 bases for V and 5 bases for J; bases not matched to a gene: 4. This CDR3 region has 15 residues. CDR1 and CDR2 from the germline V gene are LNHDA and SQIVND (reference sequence). CDR3 loop: CASSTRTSGRNEQYF. The CDR3 bases are TGTGCCAGTAGTACCCGGACTAGCGGGAGGAACGAGCAGTACTTC.

The rearrangement joins TRBV4-3 to TRBJ2-1; the D gene could be TRBD1 or TRBD2 (6 bases each). Germline V lookup: CDR1 LGHNA, CDR2 YSLEER. The CDR3 totals 15 residues. V dropped 4 bases and J dropped 8 bases, with 18 bases sitting between them. The CDR3 sequence: CASSRGQGGPDEQFF. The CDR3, as DNA: TGCGCCAGCAGCCGAGGACAAGGGGGGCCCGATGAGCAGTTCTTC.

The CDR3 loop reads CASCRQGGTEQYF. CDR3 DNA: TGTGCCAGCTGTAGACAGGGAGGGACCGAGCAGTACTTC. V gene TRBV27 combines with J gene TRBJ2-7, with D possibly called TRBD1 or TRBD2 (7 bases each). CDR3 length: 13 amino acids. V was shortened by 8 bases and J by 6 bases, with 17 bases between the two germline ends. From germline, CDR1 is MNHEY and CDR2 SMNVEV (reference sequence).

The gene calls are TRBV29-1 and TRBJ1-2; tentative D call: TRBD1 (6 bases). The CDR3 loop spans 18 amino acids. Germline V lookup: CDR1 SQVTM, CDR2 ANQGSEA. V was clipped by 7 bases and J by 3 bases, with 30 bases between them. CDR3 nucleotides: TGCAGCGCCCTAGGACAGCGCGGGGTCTATGGGGGTGACTATGGCTACACCTTC. Translated: CSALGQRGVYGGDYGYTF.

The V call is TRBV7-8, the J call TRBJ2-6, with TRBD2 identical over 8 bases. V was clipped by 5 bases and J by 4 bases; unmatched bases: 4. This CDR3 spans 15 amino acids. Germline assignment: CDR1 SGHVS and CDR2 FQNEAQ. The CDR3 protein is CASSERGGGANVLTF. The CDR3 coding sequence is TGTGCCAGCAGCGAACGGGGGGGAGGGGCCAACGTCCTGACTTTC.

CDR3 amino acids: CAISELDKKTGIIYEQYF. The DNA of the CDR3 is TGTGCCATCAGTGAGTTGGATAAAAAGACTGGGATTATCTACGAGCAGTACTTC. The chain has TRBV10-3 and TRBJ2-7; the D is unclear. Trimming took off 1 base at V and 3 bases at J, with 22 bases between the two ends. CDR3 length: 18 amino acids. Germline V CDR1 and CDR2: ENHRY, SYGVKD.

The chain has TRBV28 and TRBJ1-5; D ambiguous. The germline gives CDR1 MDHEN, CDR2 SYDVKM. The CDR3 runs to 13 residues. V was cut by 6 bases and J by 2 bases, with 8 bases left in between. This chain's CDR3 is CASRRDGNQPQHF. The DNA of the CDR3 is TGTGCCAGCAGGAGGGATGGCAATCAGCCCCAGCATTTT.

The chain uses TRBV5-6 and TRBJ1-1; D remains ambiguous. Per the germline V gene, CDR1 is SGHDT and CDR2 is YYEEEE. Trimming stripped 3 bases from V and 3 bases from J, with 12 bases between. This CDR3 has 14 amino acids. The CDR3 DNA reads TGTGCCAGCAGCTCGGGGTTTAAGGACACTGAAGCTTTCTTT. As protein: CASSSGFKDTEAFF. The variable domain in full, with the rest retrieved from reference TRBV5-6 and TRBJ1-1, is DAGVTQSPTHLIKTRGQQVTLRCSPKSGHDTVSWYQQALGQGPQFIFQYYEEEERQRGNFPDRFSGHQFPNYSSELNVNALLLGDSALYLCASSSGFKDTEAFFGQGTRLTVV.

V gene TRBV12-5 combines with J gene TRBJ1-2, with a weak D call TRBD1 (5 bases). Trimming shortened V by 6 bases and J by 5 bases, and 19 bases separated the two germline ends. The CDR3 loop spans 15 amino acids. From germline, CDR1 is LGHNT and CDR2 FRNRAP. CDR3 DNA: TGTGCTAGTGGGAGCCGACTAGCGGGACCGTATGGCTACACCTTC. It translates to CASGSRLAGPYGYTF.

The chain joins TRBV5-1 to TRBJ2-1; possibly TRBD2 for D (5 bases). CDR1 and CDR2 from the germline V gene are SGHRS and YFSETQ. The germline V and J ends were trimmed by 2 bases and 3 bases, with 6 bases remaining between them. CDR3 length equals 13 residues. CDR3 DNA sequence: TGCGCCAGCAGCTTCAGCGGCTACAATGAGCAGTTCTTC. Translating gives CASSFSGYNEQFF.

The table lists this clonotype with a count of one. The chain is built from TRBV28 and TRBJ2-6; D might be TRBD1 (5 bases). V lost 2 bases, J lost 2 bases, and 7 bases lay in between. Germline V gene sequence: CDR1 MDHEN, CDR2 SYDVKM. CDR3 length: 15 residues. The CDR3 spells CASSLLQAGANVLTF. The CDR3, as DNA: TGTGCCAGCAGTTTACTACAGGCTGGGGCCAACGTCCTGACTTTC.

CDR3: CASSLGILSGYTF. The CDR3 DNA reads TGTGCCAGCAGCTTGGGGATCCTATCGGGCTACACCTTC. This sequence joins TRBV5-6 and TRBJ1-2; D is unclear. Germline CDR1 SGHDT, CDR2 YYEEEE. The CDR3 runs 13 residues. Trimming took 0 bases from V and 8 from J, leaving 11 bases between them.

The V and J genes are TRBV10-3 and TRBJ2-1, with D possibly matching TRBD2 (6 bases). The CDR3 length is 16 residues. Germline CDR1 is ENHRY and CDR2 is SYGVKD. Trimming removed 10 bases from V and 0 bases from J, with 19 bases in between. The CDR3 protein is CATHGRAGSSYNEQFF. The CDR3 coding sequence is TGTGCCACCCACGGGCGGGCGGGAAGCTCCTACAATGAGCAGTTCTTC.

The chain couples TRBV27 to TRBJ2-6; TRBD1 aligns across 8 bases. Germline-derived CDR1 and CDR2 are MNHEY and SMNVEV (reference sequence). This CDR3 is built from 15 residues. Losses at the gene ends were 5 bases for V and 3 bases for J; bases not matched to a gene: 3. This chain's CDR3 is CASSQGAGGANVLTF. CDR3 in DNA: TGTGCCAGCAGTCAGGGGGCCGGTGGGGCCAACGTCCTGACTTTC.

The genes are TRBV2 and TRBJ1-1, with D maybe TRBD1 (5 bases). The ends were cut back, 7 bases at V and 1 base at J, with 16 bases in the middle. Looked up from germline, CDR1 is SNHLY and CDR2 is FYNNEI. The CDR3 length is 15 residues. The CDR3 bases are TGTGCCAGCACGGGGCCTCAAATGGGGAACACTGAAGCTTTCTTT. Translated: CASTGPQMGNTEAFF.

The V call is TRBV4-1, the J call TRBJ2-7; 13 bases line up with TRBD2. Losses at the gene ends were 3 bases for V and 4 bases for J; bases not matched to a gene: 9. CDR3 length: 17 residues. The germline gives CDR1 MGHRA, CDR2 YSYEKL. CDR3 in DNA: TGCGCCAGCAGCCACGACCCACTAGCGGGAGGGGTATACGAGCAGTACTTC. Protein: CASSHDPLAGGVYEQYF.

This clonotype was counted once. The V gene is TRBV20-1, the J gene TRBJ1-4; TRBD1 aligns across 10 bases. With 6 bases clipped from V and 3 bases from J, the junction kept 7 bases outside the gene matches. The CDR3 runs 15 residues. Looked up from germline, CDR1 is DFQATT and CDR2 is SNEGSKA (reference sequence). CDR3 region: CSAIDRGRSNEKLFF. The CDR3 nucleotides read TGCAGTGCAATAGACAGGGGGCGGTCTAATGAAAAACTGTTTTTT.

V is TRBV20-1 and J is TRBJ2-4; 9 bases are a match to TRBD2. The V gene end was trimmed by 3 bases and the J gene end by 2 bases; junction bases not matched to a gene: 11. Per germline, CDR1 DFQATT and CDR2 SNEGSKA (reference sequence). This CDR3 spans 17 amino acids. The CDR3 sequence is CSARGAASGTTKNIQYF. CDR3 DNA sequence: TGCAGTGCTAGGGGAGCGGCTAGCGGGACTACCAAAAACATTCAGTACTTC.

The V call is TRBV6-6, the J call TRBJ1-5; possible D gene TRBD1, 6 bases. Germline V lookup: CDR1 MNHNY, CDR2 SVGAGI (reference sequence). V was shortened by 10 bases and J by 11 bases, with 27 bases between the two germline ends. The CDR3 has 15 residues. The CDR3 DNA follows: TGTGCCACCCGAGGCGAACAGGGATCTTTGAGGGCCCAGCATTTT. It encodes CATRGEQGSLRAQHF.

The chain recombines TRBV6-1 with TRBJ2-7, with D maybe TRBD2 (5 bases). The length of the CDR3 is 16 residues. Trimming left V 5 bases short and J 2 bases short, with 19 bases between. Germline CDR1 and CDR2: MNHNS and SASEGT. The CDR3 nucleotides are TGTGCCAGCAGTCCCGCGCGGGCGGACGTTACCTACGAGCAGTACTTC. It translates to CASSPARADVTYEQYF.

The chain recombines TRBV27 with TRBJ2-3, with TRBD2 identical over 11 bases. V trimming: 4 bases; J trimming: 2 bases; junction bases outside the gene matches: 5. Germline CDR1 and CDR2: MNHEY and SMNVEV (reference sequence). The CDR3 sequence is 16 residues long. The CDR3 spells CASSSRLAGTTDTQYF. The CDR3 DNA sequence: TGTGCCAGCAGTTCACGACTAGCGGGGACCACAGATACGCAGTATTTT.